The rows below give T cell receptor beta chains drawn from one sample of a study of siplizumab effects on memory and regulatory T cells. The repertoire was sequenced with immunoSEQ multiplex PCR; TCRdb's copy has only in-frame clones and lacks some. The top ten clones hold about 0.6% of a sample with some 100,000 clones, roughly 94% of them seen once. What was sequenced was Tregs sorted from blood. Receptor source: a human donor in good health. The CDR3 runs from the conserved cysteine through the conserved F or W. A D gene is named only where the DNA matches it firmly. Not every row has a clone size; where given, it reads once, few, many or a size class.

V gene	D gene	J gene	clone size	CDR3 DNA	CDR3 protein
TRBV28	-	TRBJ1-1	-	TGTGCCAGCAGCTCGCGAGGGGCATCTAATTGGGCTTTCTTT	CASSSRGASNWAFF
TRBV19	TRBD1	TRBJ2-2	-	TGTGCCAGTAGTCCCAACGACAGGGTCGATGTCGGGGAGCTGTTTTTT	CASSPNDRVDVGELFF
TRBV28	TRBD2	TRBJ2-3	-	TGTGCCAGCAGTTTATTTGACGGGAGGGCCTTTACAGATACGCAGTATTTT	CASSLFDGRAFTDTQYF
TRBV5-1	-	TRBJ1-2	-	TGCGCCAGCAGCTTGTTTTCCGGGTCGGCTTTTAAAGGCTACACCTTC	CASSLFSGSAFKGYTF
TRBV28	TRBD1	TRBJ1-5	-	TGTGCCAGCAGTTTAAACAGGGGGAGGGCTCAGCCCCAGCATTTT	CASSLNRGRAQPQHF
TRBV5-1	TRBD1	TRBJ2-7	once	TGCGCCAGCAGCTTGGAGGGGGCGCTGACTTCCTACGAGCAGTACTTC	CASSLEGALTSYEQYF
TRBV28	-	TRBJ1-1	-	TGTGCCAGCACCCTCGCAGGGTTTGGCACTGAAGCTTTCTTT	CASTLAGFGTEAFF
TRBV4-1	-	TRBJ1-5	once	TGCGCCAGCAGCCAGCTCCCCGGGACCCTGAATCAGCCCCAGCATTTT	CASSQLPGTLNQPQHF
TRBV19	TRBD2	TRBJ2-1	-	TGTGCCAGTAGGGGACTAGCGGGAGAAGGTAGGGGTGAGCAGTTCTTC	CASRGLAGEGRGEQFF
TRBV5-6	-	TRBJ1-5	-	TGTGCCAGCAGCTTTTTTTGGCAGGGAGGTAATCAGCCCCAGCATTTT	CASSFFWQGGNQPQHF
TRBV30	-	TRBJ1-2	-	TGTGCCTGGGATCGAGGGAACTTTAACTATGGCTACACCTTC	CAWDRGNFNYGYTF
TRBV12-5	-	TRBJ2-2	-	TGTGCTAGTGGTACGTGGACCGGGGAGCTGTTTTTT	CASGTWTGELFF
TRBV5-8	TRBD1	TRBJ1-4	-	TGTGCCAGCAGCAGGGGGAAACTGACAGGGGGTACTAATGAAAAACTGTTTTTT	CASSRGKLTGGTNEKLFF
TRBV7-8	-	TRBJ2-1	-	TGTGCCAGCAGCTTAAGGCAGGGCCGTACCCTTTACAATGAGCAGTTCTTC	CASSLRQGRTLYNEQFF
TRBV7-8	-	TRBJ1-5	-	TGTGCCAGCAGCTTAGGAGGAAGGGTAGGGTCTCCCCAGCATTTT	CASSLGGRVGSPQHF
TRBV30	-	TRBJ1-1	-	TGTGCCTGGAGTGTACTTGGGGGAGGGCTCTTGAACACTGAAGCTTTCTTT	CAWSVLGGGLLNTEAFF
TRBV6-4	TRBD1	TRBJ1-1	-	TGTGCCAGCAGTGACACACTTGGGCGGAACAGGGGTAGCACTGAAGCTTTCTTT	CASSDTLGRNRGSTEAFF
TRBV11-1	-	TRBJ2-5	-	TGTGCCAGCAGCTTAGGGGCTGTAGAGACCCAGTACTTC	CASSLGAVETQYF
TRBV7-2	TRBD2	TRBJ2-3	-	TGTGCCAGCAGCTTTAGCGGGAGCAGGGCAGATACGCAGTATTTT	CASSFSGSRADTQYF
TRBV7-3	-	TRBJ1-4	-	TGTGCCAGCAGCCCCCCCAGGGAAGATAATGAAAAACTGTTTTTT	CASSPPREDNEKLFF
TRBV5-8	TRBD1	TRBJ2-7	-	TGTGCCAGCACCCCACGTGGGACAGGGATAGGGTGCCCTCGGTTC	CASTPRGTGIGCPRF
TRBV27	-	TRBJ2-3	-	TGTGCCAGCAGTTTATGGGGGGTTAGCACAGATACGCAGTATTTT	CASSLWGVSTDTQYF
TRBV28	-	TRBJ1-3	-	TGTGCCAGTTTAAACACCATATATTTT	CASLNTIYF